The rows below give T cell receptor beta chains drawn from one sample of a study of T-cell reconstitution after alpha-beta-depleted transplantation in children. TCRdb re-analysed the PCR reads in MiXCR, keeping a single row per CDR3 protein. Found here are over 400,000 distinct CDR3 sequences, roughly 43% of them singletons; the top ten hold approximately 25%. The input for sequencing was PBMCs, taken before TCRalphabeta/CD19-depleted stem cell transplant. The receptors were gathered from a girl aged 2 to 9 with aplastic anemia, due to receive a stem cell transplant. CDR3s include the opening cysteine and the closing phenylalanine or tryptophan. D genes are given only for firm matches. Where a row states a size, it is once, few, many or the class of an expanded clone; other rows omit it.

CDR3nt | CDR3aa | j_gene | v_gene | d_gene | abundance
TGTGCCAGCAGCGACAGTCTTTATGGCTACACCTTC | CASSDSLYGYTF | TRBJ1-2 | TRBV12-3/TRBV12-4 | . | many
TGTGCCAGCAGCGGAGGAGGACAGGGGGCTAACTATGGCTACACCTTC | CASSGGGQGANYGYTF | TRBJ1-2 | TRBV7-9 | TRBD1 | .
TGTGCCAGCAGCCTACCGGACAGGCGTGATGGCTACACCTTC | CASSLPDRRDGYTF | TRBJ1-2 | TRBV12-3/TRBV12-4 | TRBD1 | .
TGTGCCAGCAGCGTAGAAGGGGCACCTAATCAGCCCCAGCATTTT | CASSVEGAPNQPQHF | TRBJ1-5 | TRBV9 | . | many
TGTGCCAGCAGTCCTCCGACTGACAACACTGAAGCTTTCTTT | CASSPPTDNTEAFF | TRBJ1-1 | TRBV6-1 | . | .
TGCGCCAGCAGCGGAGGACAGGGGGCTACGGAGACCCAGTACTTC | CASSGGQGATETQYF | TRBJ2-5 | TRBV5-1 | TRBD1 | .
TGTGCCAGCAGTTATACGGCCCCTGGCTACGAGCAGTACTTC | CASSYTAPGYEQYF | TRBJ2-7 | TRBV12-3/TRBV12-4 | . | many
TGTGCCAGCAGCTTGGCGGGGGGTGTGAACACTGAAGCTTTCTTT | CASSLAGGVNTEAFF | TRBJ1-1 | TRBV5-4 | . | many
TGTGCCAGCAGCTTTCCCCGAGGCCAGGGCCGGTTT | CASSFPRGQGRF | TRBJ1-1 | TRBV28 | . | .
TGCAGTGCTAGAGATCCCGGGCGACGGGAGCCTACCTACAATGAGCAGTTCTTC | CSARDPGRREPTYNEQFF | TRBJ2-1 | TRBV20-1 | . | few
TGCGCCAGCAGCATAGCGGGAAAGAATGAGCAGTTCTTC | CASSIAGKNEQFF | TRBJ2-1 | TRBV5-1 | TRBD2 | .
TGTGCCAGCAGAGCGGGAGGGGTGGAGACCCAGTACTTC | CASRAGGVETQYF | TRBJ2-5 | TRBV2 | TRBD2 | few
TGTGCCAGCAGCCGACGACTAGCGACTCAAGAGACCCAGTACTTC | CASSRRLATQETQYF | TRBJ2-5 | TRBV11-2 | TRBD2 | .
TGTGCCAGCAGCGTAGGGACTAGAGTTACAGATACGCAGTATTTT | CASSVGTRVTDTQYF | TRBJ2-3 | TRBV9 | TRBD2 | few
TGCAGTGCTAGAGACCCGACAGGGCCCACCGGGGAGCTGTTTTTT | CSARDPTGPTGELFF | TRBJ2-2 | TRBV20-1 | TRBD1 | .
TGCGCCAGCAGCTACGCGGGGTCCTTATTAGCTAATTCACCCCTCCACTTT | CASSYAGSLLANSPLHF | TRBJ1-6 | TRBV4-1 | . | .
TGTGCCAGCAGTATCCCCTCTAGCGGCGGACAGACCCAGTACTTC | CASSIPSSGGQTQYF | TRBJ2-5 | TRBV28 | TRBD2 | .
TGTGCCACACAAGAGACCCAGTACTTC | CATQETQYF | TRBJ2-5 | TRBV6-1 | . | few
TGCCGTCACCACCGCTACGACAGTTGGTATAAAGAGACCCAGTACTTC | CRHHRYDSWYKETQYF | TRBJ2-5 | TRBV20-1 | . | .
TGTGCCAGCAGTTTAGTGGGAGTTGAGCTTGGGCCCCAGCATTTT | CASSLVGVELGPQHF | TRBJ1-5 | TRBV28 | . | .
TGTGCCAGCAGCCAACTGGGCGATCCCACAGATACGCAGTATTTT | CASSQLGDPTDTQYF | TRBJ2-3 | TRBV4-2 | . | few
TGTGCCACCAGTCTAACAGGCGGGGAGACCCAGTACTTC | CATSLTGGETQYF | TRBJ2-5 | TRBV24-1 | . | many
TGTGCCAGCAGCCAGGGGGACAGGGTCAGCTCCTACGAGCAGTACTTC | CASSQGDRVSSYEQYF | TRBJ2-7 | TRBV3-1 | TRBD1 | few
TGCAGTGCTGACAGGGGGCATGGCACAGATACGCAGTATTTT | CSADRGHGTDTQYF | TRBJ2-3 | TRBV20-1 | TRBD1 | few
TGCAGTGCTAGAGCCGTGGAGACTCAAGACTGGGGTACGGAGACCCAGTACTTC | CSARAVETQDWGTETQYF | TRBJ2-5 | TRBV20-1 | . | .
TGCAGTGCCCCTCGGGCTAGCGGGAGTAATGAGCAGTTCTTC | CSAPRASGSNEQFF | TRBJ2-1 | TRBV20-1 | TRBD2 | .
TGTGCCACCAGTGAACCGGGGACAGGGAACCAAGAGACCCAGTACTTC | CATSEPGTGNQETQYF | TRBJ2-5 | TRBV24-1 | TRBD1 | few
TGCAGTGCTACCCCCACTAGCGGCCAAGAGACCCAGTACTTC | CSATPTSGQETQYF | TRBJ2-5 | TRBV20-1 | TRBD2 | few
TGTGCCAGCAGTTTATCCCCCGAACGGGATACGCAGTATTTT | CASSLSPERDTQYF | TRBJ2-3 | TRBV28 | . | few
TGCGCCAGCCAATACGAAATACCCACAGATACGCAGTATTTT | CASQYEIPTDTQYF | TRBJ2-3 | TRBV5-1 | . | once
TGTGCCACCAGTGATCCCCTGGGCAAAGCTTTCTTT | CATSDPLGKAFF | TRBJ1-1 | TRBV24-1 | . | many
TGTGCCAGCAGCGTAGACAGAGACACTGAAGCTTTCTTT | CASSVDRDTEAFF | TRBJ1-1 | TRBV9 | . | many
TGCGCCAGCAGCTTTTCAGGGGGCAGCTTCTACGAGCAGTACTTC | CASSFSGGSFYEQYF | TRBJ2-7 | TRBV5-1 | TRBD1 | .
TGTGCCAGCAGCTTCAAATGGGGGGCGAGCACAGATACGCAGTATTTT | CASSFKWGASTDTQYF | TRBJ2-3 | TRBV7-9 | . | few
TGTGCCAGCATTTGGGGACTAGGTTACAATGAGCAGTTCTTC | CASIWGLGYNEQFF | TRBJ2-1 | TRBV6-2/TRBV6-3 | TRBD2 | .
TGCGCCAGCAGCATCAACCAGCGGGAAAAGTTCTTC | CASSINQREKFF | TRBJ2-1 | TRBV5-1 | TRBD2 | few
TGTGCCAGCAGACTAGGAAGAAGCACAGATACGCAGTATTTT | CASRLGRSTDTQYF | TRBJ2-3 | TRBV5-6 | . | .
TGTGCCAGCAGTTTTGGGACAGGGCGAGGGGCTGAAGCTTTCTTT | CASSFGTGRGAEAFF | TRBJ1-1 | TRBV12-3/TRBV12-4 | TRBD1 | many
TGTGCCAGCAGCCTACTAGCGGGAGCGGCCTACAATGAGCAGTTCTTC | CASSLLAGAAYNEQFF | TRBJ2-1 | TRBV12-3/TRBV12-4 | TRBD2 | many
TGCAGTGCTAGGACATCCTCCGGGACTACTTACAATGAGCAGTTCTTC | CSARTSSGTTYNEQFF | TRBJ2-1 | TRBV20-1 | TRBD2 | .
TGCAGTGCTAGAGCGGAAGGGACAGGAAAAGAGACCCAGTACTTC | CSARAEGTGKETQYF | TRBJ2-5 | TRBV20-1 | TRBD1 | .
TGCGCCAGCAGCCAAGCAGGTGGGGCCGGCTACACCTTC | CASSQAGGAGYTF | TRBJ1-2 | TRBV4-1 | . | .
TGTGCCAGCAGCTTAGGATCTGGGGGCTCCTACGAGCAGTACTTC | CASSLGSGGSYEQYF | TRBJ2-7 | TRBV7-3 | . | .
TGTGCCAGCAGCAAAGCCGGGGAGAACACCATATATTTT | CASSKAGENTIYF | TRBJ1-3 | TRBV5-6 | . | few
TGCAGTGCTGATACCGGGACAGGACTCTACGAGCAGTACTTC | CSADTGTGLYEQYF | TRBJ2-7 | TRBV20-1 | TRBD1 | once
TGCGCCAGCAGCACTCGGACTAGCGGGAGGATCGAGCAGTACTTC | CASSTRTSGRIEQYF | TRBJ2-7 | TRBV4-1 | TRBD2 | many
TGTGCCAGCAGTTACTCTGGACAGGGAAAGGAAAAACTGTTTTTT | CASSYSGQGKEKLFF | TRBJ1-4 | TRBV6-5 | TRBD1 | .
TGCGCCAGCAGCCCGACAGCTAGCGGGAGTTTTGATGAGCAGTTCTTC | CASSPTASGSFDEQFF | TRBJ2-1 | TRBV5-1 | TRBD2 | many
TGTGCCAGCAGTTATGGTGGACAGGGGGCCCTGGCAGCTTTCTTT | CASSYGGQGALAAFF | TRBJ1-1 | TRBV6-5 | TRBD1 | .
TGTGCCAGCAGTTTTTACACAGGGAGCCAAGAGACCCAGTACTTC | CASSFYTGSQETQYF | TRBJ2-5 | TRBV27 | . | few
TGTGCCAGCAGCGAAGATGAGCAGTTCTTC | CASSEDEQFF | TRBJ2-1 | TRBV7-9 | . | few
TGCAGCGTTGAAGACGGGGACAGGGGGCCGAATGAGCAGTTCTTC | CSVEDGDRGPNEQFF | TRBJ2-1 | TRBV29-1 | TRBD1 | .